The 4 T cell receptor beta chains reported below all come from one sample, sequenced in a study of glioma-infiltrating T cells after dendritic cell vaccination. TCRdb's table, derived via immunoSEQ multiplex PCR, lists solely in-frame clones and lacks some. Of some 87,000 clones listed, more than 70% are singletons. The sample was blood, taken before dendritic cell vaccination. The receptors were sampled from a human donor with glioblastoma.

The rearrangement uses TRBV14 and TRBJ1-1; 9 nucleotides agree with TRBD1. The germline V gene encodes CDR1 SGHDN and CDR2 FVKESK. J gave up 3 bases and V 2 bases, and 7 bases lay outside the gene matches. The CDR3 consists of 16 residues. The CDR3 nucleotides are TGTGCCAGCAGCCAAAGACCGGGACAGGGACACACTGAAGCTTTCTTT. The encoded protein is CASSQRPGQGHTEAFF.

Written as DNA, the CDR3 is TGTGCCAGCAGCATCGGACTAGCGGGAGGTTACAATGAGCAGTTCTTC. This gives the protein CASSIGLAGGYNEQFF. The V call is TRBV7-3, the J call TRBJ2-1, with TRBD2 matching over 14 bases. With 5 bases clipped from V and 4 bases from J, the junction kept 4 bases outside the gene matches. The CDR3 is 16 amino acids. The germline V gene encodes CDR1 SGHTA and CDR2 FQGTGA.

The V gene is TRBV11-2, the J gene TRBJ2-1; D remains ambiguous. V lost 1 base and J lost 9, with 7 bases in between. Per the germline V gene, CDR1 is SGHAT and CDR2 is FQNNGV. The length of the CDR3 is 12 residues. As DNA, the CDR3 is TGTGCCAGCAGCTTAGGTCCCGGTGAGCAGTTCTTC. It is translated as CASSLGPGEQFF.

The rearrangement links TRBV4-1 to TRBJ1-1; D is perhaps TRBD1 (5 bases). Germline CDR1 reads MGHRA; CDR2 reads YSYEKL. CDR3 length: 15 amino acids. V lost 0 bases and J 4 bases, leaving 12 bases between the germline ends. The CDR3 bases are TGCGCCAGCAGCCAAGATCCGGGGGGGGGCACTGAAGCTTTCTTT. Translated: CASSQDPGGGTEAFF.